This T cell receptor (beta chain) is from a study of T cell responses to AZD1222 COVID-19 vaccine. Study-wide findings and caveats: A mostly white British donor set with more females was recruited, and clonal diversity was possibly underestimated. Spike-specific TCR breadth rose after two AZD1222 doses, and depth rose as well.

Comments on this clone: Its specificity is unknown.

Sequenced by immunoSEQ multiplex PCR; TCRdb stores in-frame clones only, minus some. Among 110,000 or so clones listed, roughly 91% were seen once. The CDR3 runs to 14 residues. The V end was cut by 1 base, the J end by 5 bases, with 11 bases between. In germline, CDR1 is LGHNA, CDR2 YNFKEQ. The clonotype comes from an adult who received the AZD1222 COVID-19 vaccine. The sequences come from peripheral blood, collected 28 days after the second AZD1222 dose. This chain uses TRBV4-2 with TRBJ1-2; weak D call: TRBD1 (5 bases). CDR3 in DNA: TGTGCCAGCAGCCAAGCTCACGGGGGGTATGGCTACACCTTC. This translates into CASSQAHGGYGYTF.